What follows describes a single T cell receptor beta chain. Its antigen is as yet unknown. Germline V gives CDR1 MNHNS, CDR2 SASEGT. The V end was cut by 6 bases, the J end by 7 bases, with 19 bases between. The CDR3 is made up of 15 amino acids. This sample is drawn from a study of Tregs in tolerant kidney transplant recipients. Study at large: Sorting of CD4+CD25+CD127- cells followed approximately three-day belatacept mixed lymphocyte reactions, sometimes with roughly five-day graft donor restimulation.

Assay: immunoSEQ multiplex PCR; the TCRdb copy retains only in-frame clones and omits some. The table lists tens of thousands of clones, 95% to 96% of them singletons. Study results and caveats: Findings come from small patient numbers and require larger validation.

The receptor comes from a human donor in good health. The sequencing sample was made of Tregs from blood cultured with allogeneic cells. This chain connects TRBV6-1 to TRBJ1-5; D gene ambiguous. CDR3 in amino acids: CASRLRWQEDQPQHF. CDR3 DNA: TGTGCCAGCAGGCTGAGGTGGCAGGAGGACCAGCCCCAGCATTTT.